The 24 T cell receptor beta chains reported below all come from one sample, sequenced in a study of blood T cell repertoires in COVID-19. The method was immunoSEQ multiplex PCR; TCRdb's version includes in-frame clones alone and lacks a portion of them. Here the sample spans some 350,000 clones, 80% to 90% being singletons. Source material: peripheral blood. The receptor set was obtained from a man aged 25 to 40 with active or convalescent COVID-19.

This chain connects TRBV11-2 to TRBJ2-2; 11 nucleotides line up with TRBD2. V was clipped by 6 bases and J by 4 bases; unmatched bases: 10. The CDR3 sequence is 17 residues long. From germline, CDR1 is SGHAT and CDR2 FQNNGV. CDR3 sequence: CASRSLAGVDFTGELFF. The CDR3 DNA reads as TGTGCCAGCAGGTCACTAGCGGGGGTCGACTTCACCGGGGAGCTGTTTTTT.

The chain carries TRBV7-9 and TRBJ2-3; D is uncertain. Germline V CDR1 and CDR2: SEHNR, FQNEAQ (reference sequence). The V gene lost 3 bases and the J gene lost 3 bases, with 4 bases spanning the gap. CDR3 length: 12 amino acids. The CDR3 is CASSFGTDTQYF. DNA of the CDR3: TGTGCCAGCAGCTTCGGGACAGATACGCAGTATTTT.

This clone was seen a few times. V and J are TRBV21-1 and TRBJ1-3; the DNA was not used to check the table's D call, TRBD1. TRBV21-1 has pseudogene status. This CDR3 has 13 residues. CDR3 region: CARKIHPGNTIYF. CDR3 DNA: TGTGCCAGGAAAATACACCCTGGAAACACCATATATTTT.

V usage is TRBV9 and J usage is TRBJ2-5; D is undetermined. The germline V gene has CDR1 SGDLS and CDR2 YYNGEE. V shed 0 bases and J shed 2 bases, with 5 bases lying between them. This CDR3 contains 13 residues. DNA for the CDR3: TGTGCCAGCAGCGTAGGGCCTCAAGAGACCCAGTACTTC. The encoded protein is CASSVGPQETQYF.

The chain recombines TRBV7-9 with TRBJ1-1, with no clear D. V was trimmed by 5 bases and J by 0 bases, leaving 13 bases between them. Germline V lookup: CDR1 SEHNR, CDR2 FQNEAQ (reference sequence). There are 15 residues in the CDR3. CDR3 loop: CASSDSKRVNTEAFF. In nucleotides, the CDR3 is TGTGCCAGCAGCGACTCTAAGAGGGTGAACACTGAAGCTTTCTTT.

The rearrangement uses TRBV4-3 and TRBJ1-4; the D gene is possibly TRBD1 (5 bases). Looked up from germline, CDR1 is LGHNA and CDR2 is YSLEER. V dropped 0 bases and J dropped 4 bases, with 21 bases sitting between them. This CDR3 has 19 residues. The CDR3: CASSQDLGGGMGHNEKLFF. CDR3 sequence (DNA): TGCGCCAGCAGCCAAGATTTGGGGGGGGGTATGGGTCATAATGAAAAACTGTTTTTT.

This clone appeared once. At the DNA level, this CDR3 is encoded by other sequences in the same sample as well. The chain couples TRBV27 to TRBJ2-7; D perhaps matches TRBD1 (5 bases). V lost 2 bases and J 2 bases, leaving 7 bases between the germline ends. CDR3 length: 13 residues. Germline values: CDR1 MNHEY, CDR2 SMNVEV (reference sequence). CDR3 DNA sequence: TGTGCCAGCAGTTTAGGCAGGGCCTACGAGCAGTACTTC. Amino acid sequence: CASSLGRAYEQYF.

V is TRBV6-5 and J is TRBJ2-7, with D possibly TRBD1 on 5 matching bases. The CDR3 runs 15 residues. CDR1 is MNHEY and CDR2 is SVGAGI in the germline V gene. V lost 4 bases and J 1 base, leaving 14 bases between the germline ends. CDR3 in DNA: TGTGCCAGCAGTTGGGCCAGGGAAAGATCCTACGAGCAGTACTTC. This codes for CASSWARERSYEQYF.

CDR3 DNA sequence: TGTGCCAGCAGTGCTTATCACTCCGGGAACACTGAAGCTTTCTTT. Its protein product is CASSAYHSGNTEAFF. The chain is built from TRBV28 and TRBJ1-1; D remains ambiguous. Germline V gene lookup returns CDR1 MDHEN and CDR2 SYDVKM. Trimming cost V 5 bases and J 1 base, with 14 bases left between them. This CDR3 region has 15 residues.

V and J are TRBV12-3 or TRBV12-4 and TRBJ2-7; TRBD1 is a possible D gene (5 bases). V lost 7 bases to trimming and J lost 5 bases, with 15 bases between them. This CDR3 spans 13 amino acids. CDR3 nucleotides: TGTGCCAGCACCCTCGACAGTGCCGACGAGCAGTACTTC. Residues: CASTLDSADEQYF.

This chain uses TRBV20-1 with TRBJ2-2; 11 bases match TRBD2. Germline CDR1 is DFQATT and CDR2 is SNEGSKA (reference sequence). With V trimmed by 3 bases and J by 3 bases, 6 bases remained unmatched. The CDR3 has 16 amino acids. The chain's CDR3 is CSASPGTSGYTGELFF. The CDR3 coding sequence is TGCAGTGCTAGTCCCGGGACTAGCGGATACACCGGGGAGCTGTTTTTT.

This clone was recorded once. The chain joins TRBV14 to TRBJ2-5, with TRBD2 matching 12 bases. The germline V gene encodes CDR1 SGHDN and CDR2 FVKESK. CDR3 length equals 18 residues. The V segment lost 4 bases and the J segment 4 bases; nucleotides outside the gene matches: 13. CDR3 nucleotide sequence: TGTGCCAGCAGCCCCTCTAGCGGGAGGGCCGATTGGGGAGAGACCCAGTACTTC. Amino acids: CASSPSSGRADWGETQYF.

The chain has TRBV6-1 and TRBJ2-5; no reliable D call. Germline-derived CDR1 and CDR2 are MNHNS and SASEGT. This CDR3 spans 13 amino acids. Trimming removed 3 bases at V and 5 bases at J, with 10 bases between. CDR3 nucleotides: TGTGCCAGCAGTGAGATCCCGCAGGAGACCCAGTACTTC. It specifies CASSEIPQETQYF.

This chain links TRBV11-1 with TRBJ2-5; the D gene is possibly TRBD2 (6 bases). This CDR3 is 14 amino acids long. The germline V gene has CDR1 SGHAT and CDR2 FQDESV (reference sequence). Trimming shortened V by 5 bases and J by 1 base, and 11 bases separated the two germline ends. Here the CDR3 DNA reads TGTGCCAGCAGCCTCGGGAGTCTCCAAGAGACCCAGTACTTC. Amino acid sequence: CASSLGSLQETQYF.

The chain combines TRBV28 with TRBJ1-5; possibly TRBD1 for D (5 bases). V was shortened by 5 bases and J by 2 bases, with 10 bases between the two germline ends. There are 14 residues in the CDR3. Germline CDR1 is MDHEN and CDR2 is SYDVKM. The CDR3 loop reads CASSRGGGNQPQHF. Written as DNA, the CDR3 is TGTGCCAGCAGTAGGGGAGGCGGCAATCAGCCCCAGCATTTT.

The DNA for the CDR3 is TGTGCCAGCAGCCAAGAATTGGGGTTGAGAGGGTCTGGAAACACCATATATTTT. Translated, it gives CASSQELGLRGSGNTIYF. The rearrangement uses TRBV3-1 (or the pseudogene TRBV3-2) and TRBJ1-3; D call uncertain. The V end lost 0 bases, the J end lost 1 base, and 16 bases lay between the germline ends. CDR1 and CDR2 (germline): LGHDT, YNNKEL (reference sequence). The CDR3 spans 18 residues.

This clone has a single count. The same CDR3 also results from other DNA sequences found in this sample. The V gene is TRBV7-2, the J gene TRBJ2-7; 13 positions agree with TRBD2. Germline lookup yields CDR1 SGHTA and CDR2 FQGNSA. The CDR3 has 15 amino acids. Unmatched junction bases numbered 3, after V lost 5 bases and J lost 2 bases. The CDR3 loop is CASSLGLAGAYEQYF. As DNA, the CDR3 is TGTGCCAGCAGCCTCGGACTAGCGGGGGCCTACGAGCAGTACTTC.

In this sample, this clone turned up once. The chain carries TRBV7-2 and TRBJ1-1; D is possibly TRBD1 (5 bases). Trimming took 7 bases from V and 4 from J, leaving 13 bases between them. CDR3 size: 13 residues. Germline V gene lookup returns CDR1 SGHTA and CDR2 FQGNSA. CDR3 nucleotide sequence: TGTGCCAGCATGGGGGGGTGGGTCACTGAAGCTTTCTTT. Amino acids: CASMGGWVTEAFF. The variable domain in full, completed from reference TRBV7-2 and TRBJ1-1, reads GAGVSQSPSNKVTEKGKDVELRCDPISGHTALYWYRQSLGQGLEFLIYFQGNSAPDKSGLPSDRFSAERTGGSVSTLTIQRTQQEDSAVYLCASMGGWVTEAFFGQGTRLTVV.

The J gene is TRBJ1-1, the V gene TRBV9; D not certain. The CDR3 covers 16 residues. V lost 0 bases and J lost 4, with 16 bases in between. Germline V CDR1 and CDR2: SGDLS, YYNGEE. CDR3 residues: CASSVVGLLSGTEAFF. In DNA form, the CDR3 reads TGTGCCAGCAGCGTAGTGGGCCTTCTGAGTGGCACTGAAGCTTTCTTT.

The chain uses TRBV6-2 or TRBV6-3 and TRBJ2-7; D gene unclear. CDR1 and CDR2 (germline): MNHEY, SVGEGT. The CDR3 spans 12 residues. V lost 6 bases and J lost 0, with 6 bases in between. CDR3 in amino acids: CASSSFSYEQYF. The CDR3, as DNA: TGTGCCAGCAGCTCCTTCTCCTACGAGCAGTACTTC.

The chain links TRBV19 to TRBJ2-7, with 9 bases that match TRBD2. The length of the CDR3 is 16 residues. Unmatched junction bases numbered 9, after V lost 6 bases and J lost 0 bases. Germline CDR1 LNHDA, CDR2 SQIVND (reference sequence). The CDR3: CASSHRAGGISYEQYF. The DNA for the CDR3 is TGTGCCAGTAGCCATAGGGCGGGGGGGATCTCCTACGAGCAGTACTTC.

With regard to this clone: The sample holds other DNA sequences that translate to the same CDR3. CDR3 in amino acids: CASSLRGTDTQYF. The CDR3 DNA is TGTGCCAGCAGCTTAAGAGGCACAGATACGCAGTATTTT. This chain joins TRBV13 and TRBJ2-3; D gene uncertain. The CDR3 has 13 amino acids. The germline V gene has CDR1 PRHDT and CDR2 FYEKMQ (reference sequence). V lost 2 bases to trimming and J lost 1 base, with 4 bases between them.

This sequence joins TRBV2 and TRBJ2-5; possible D gene TRBD1, 6 bases. The germline CDR1 and CDR2 sequences are SNHLY and FYNNEI. Trimming took off 7 bases at V and 2 bases at J, with 17 bases between the two ends. The CDR3 has 15 amino acids. The CDR3 DNA is TGTGCCAGCATTAAAACAGGGATGTATCAAGAGACCCAGTACTTC. Protein product: CASIKTGMYQETQYF.

The genes are TRBV28 and TRBJ1-4; 8 bases match TRBD1. There are 15 residues in the CDR3. Looked up from germline, CDR1 is MDHEN and CDR2 is SYDVKM. Germline trimming cut 3 bases from V and 8 bases from J; bases unmatched to any gene: 8. The CDR3 DNA sequence: TGTGCCAGCAGTTTGGTCGGACAGGGATCCGAAAAACTGTTTTTT. It codes for CASSLVGQGSEKLFF.